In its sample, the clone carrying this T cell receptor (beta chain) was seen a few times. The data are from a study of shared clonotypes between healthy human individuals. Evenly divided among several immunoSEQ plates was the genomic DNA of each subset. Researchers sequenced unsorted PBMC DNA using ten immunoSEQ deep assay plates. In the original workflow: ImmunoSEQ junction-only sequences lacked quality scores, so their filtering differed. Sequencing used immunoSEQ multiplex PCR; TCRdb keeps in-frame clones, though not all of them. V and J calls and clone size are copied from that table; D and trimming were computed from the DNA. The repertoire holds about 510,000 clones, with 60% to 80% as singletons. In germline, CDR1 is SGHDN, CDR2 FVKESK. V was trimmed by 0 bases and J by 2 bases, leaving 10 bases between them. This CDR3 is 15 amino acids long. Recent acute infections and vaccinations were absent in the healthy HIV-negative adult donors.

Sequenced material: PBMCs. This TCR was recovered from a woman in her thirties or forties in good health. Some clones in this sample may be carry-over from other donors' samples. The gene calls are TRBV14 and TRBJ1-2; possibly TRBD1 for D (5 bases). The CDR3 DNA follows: TGTGCCAGCAGCCAAGATGGGGGACGCAACTATGGCTACACCTTC. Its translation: CASSQDGGRNYGYTF.